Shown below are 18 T cell receptor beta chains from a single sample sequenced in a study of blood T cell repertoires in COVID-19. Clones were sequenced by immunoSEQ multiplex PCR, and TCRdb holds only the in-frame ones, with some missing. The table has about 78,000 clones, under 80% seen once; the top ten hold about 9.9%. Sequenced sample: peripheral blood. The receptors stem from a human donor in a cohort sampled during active COVID-19.

The V and J genes are TRBV5-4 and TRBJ2-6; D is undetermined. The ends were cut back, 0 bases at V and 1 base at J, with 5 bases in the middle. Germline CDR1 and CDR2: SGHNT and YYREEE (reference sequence). This CDR3 spans 15 amino acids. The CDR3, as DNA: TGTGCCAGCAGCTTGGACGGGTCTGGGGCCAACGTCCTGACTTTC. Translated: CASSLDGSGANVLTF.

The chain links TRBV5-4 to TRBJ1-2, with TRBD1 identical over 9 bases. J gave up 4 bases and V 4 bases, and 5 bases lay outside the gene matches. The germline V gene encodes CDR1 SGHNT and CDR2 YYREEE (reference sequence). The CDR3 contains 14 residues. This CDR3 reads CASSRDRVAYGYTF. CDR3 coding DNA: TGTGCCAGCAGCCGGGACAGGGTCGCCTATGGCTACACCTTC.

The chain is built from TRBV6-5 and TRBJ1-2, with 8 bases identical to TRBD1. With V trimmed by 7 bases and J by 3 bases, 7 bases remained unmatched. The CDR3 is made up of 14 amino acids. The germline CDR1 and CDR2 sequences are MNHEY and SVGAGI. CDR3 coding DNA: TGTGCCAGCACCCCAGGGGGCTCAGACTATGGCTACACCTTC. It yields the protein CASTPGGSDYGYTF.

The chain carries TRBV25-1 and TRBJ2-3; TRBD2 agrees at 8 bases. V shed 2 bases and J 6 bases; nucleotides not matched to a gene: 4. CDR1 is MGHDK and CDR2 is SYGVNS in the germline V gene. CDR3 length: 14 residues. CDR3 nucleotides: TGTGCCAGCAGTGAAGCCAGACTAGCGGATACGCAGTATTTT. It encodes CASSEARLADTQYF.

This rearrangement joins TRBV6-6 to TRBJ2-5; no firm D call. The CDR3 extends over 12 amino acids. Trimming stripped 0 bases from V and 5 bases from J, with 4 bases between. Per the germline V gene, CDR1 is MNHNY and CDR2 is SVGAGI (reference sequence). The CDR3 here is CASSYSGETQYF. CDR3 coding DNA: TGTGCCAGCAGTTACTCCGGGGAGACCCAGTACTTC.

This clone turned up a few times. The V and J genes are TRBV7-9 and TRBJ2-7; unclear D gene. The CDR3 contains 18 residues. The V end lost 1 base, the J end lost 0 bases, and 19 bases lay between the germline ends. CDR1 SEHNR and CDR2 FQNEAQ come from the germline V gene (reference sequence). CDR3 sequence reads: CASSLETAELDLSYEQYF. CDR3 nucleotide sequence: TGTGCCAGCAGCTTAGAAACGGCGGAGTTAGACCTCTCCTACGAGCAGTACTTC.

This chain links TRBV5-5 with TRBJ1-5, with no clear D. From germline, CDR1 is SGHKS and CDR2 YYEKEE (reference sequence). This CDR3 spans 14 amino acids. The V end lost 2 bases, the J end lost 4 bases, and 10 bases lay between the germline ends. The CDR3 region is CASSFGGSNQPQHF. In DNA, the CDR3 is TGTGCCAGCAGCTTCGGAGGGTCAAATCAGCCCCAGCATTTT.

The chain carries TRBV7-6 and TRBJ1-4; 8 bases are shared with TRBD1. The germline gives CDR1 SGHVS, CDR2 FNYEAQ. This CDR3 comprises 14 residues. Losses at the gene ends were 5 bases for V and 8 bases for J; bases not matched to a gene: 7. CDR3 bases: TGTGCCAGCAGCCGAGGACAGGGTGGGGAAAAACTGTTTTTT. This translates into CASSRGQGGEKLFF. Full variable domain (remainder filled in from reference TRBV7-6 and TRBJ1-4): GAGVSQSPRYKVTKRGQDVALRCDPISGHVSLYWYRQALGQGPEFLTYFNYEAQQDKSGLPNDRFSAERPEGSISTLTIQRTEQRDSAMYRCASSRGQGGEKLFFGSGTQLSVL.

V gene TRBV28 combines with J gene TRBJ1-2; TRBD1 might be the D (5 bases). Germline V CDR1 and CDR2: MDHEN, SYDVKM. V was cut by 7 bases and J by 5 bases, with 14 bases left in between. The CDR3 length is 13 residues. The chain's CDR3 is CASTTGTEYGYTF. Written as DNA, the CDR3 is TGTGCCAGCACCACGGGGACTGAGTATGGCTACACCTTC.

The J gene is TRBJ1-1, the V gene TRBV3-1 (or the pseudogene TRBV3-2); TRBD1 matches at 7 bases. The V and J ends lost 5 bases and 4 bases, in that order; junction bases with no gene match: 7. Looked up from germline, CDR1 is LGHDT and CDR2 is YNNKEL (reference sequence). The CDR3 has 14 amino acids. CDR3 sequence: CASSGLRGFTEAFF. CDR3 nucleotides: TGTGCCAGCAGCGGCCTCAGGGGGTTCACTGAAGCTTTCTTT.

This clone was found a few times. CDR3 sequence reads: CASSLSGAATEAFF. CDR3 bases: TGTGCCAGCAGCTTGTCAGGGGCGGCCACTGAAGCTTTCTTT. The genes are TRBV7-2 and TRBJ1-1; tentative D call: TRBD1 (6 bases). V lost 3 bases and J lost 4, with 12 bases in between. The CDR3 spans 14 residues. CDR1 is SGHTA and CDR2 is FQGNSA in the germline V gene.

The chain links TRBV2 to TRBJ1-1; TRBD1 might be the D (6 bases). Trimming took 5 bases from V and 1 from J, leaving 11 bases between them. CDR3 length: 14 residues. Germline V gives CDR1 SNHLY, CDR2 FYNNEI. This CDR3 is CASSPTDRNTEAFF. The CDR3 bases are TGTGCCAGCAGTCCCACGGACAGGAACACTGAAGCTTTCTTT. Looking up the rest from reference TRBV2 and TRBJ1-1 gives the full variable domain: EPEVTQTPSHQVTQMGQEVILRCVPISNHLYFYWYRQILGQKVEFLVSFYNNEISEKSEIFDDQFSVERPDGSNFTLKIRSTKLEDSAMYFCASSPTDRNTEAFFGQGTRLTVV.

This clone was picked up a small number of times. V gene TRBV11-3 combines with J gene TRBJ2-6; 7 nucleotides align to TRBD1. This CDR3 comprises 15 residues. J lost 4 bases, V lost 5 bases, and 5 bases had no gene match. From germline, CDR1 is SGHNT and CDR2 YENEEA. Here the CDR3 reads CASSQEGAGANVLTF. CDR3 in DNA: TGTGCCAGCAGCCAAGAGGGGGCCGGGGCCAACGTCCTGACTTTC.

This clone has more than one count but fewer than ten. This sequence joins TRBV15 and TRBJ1-5, with no clear D. Germline CDR1 LNHNV, CDR2 YYDKDF (reference sequence). V was pared by 0 bases and J by 7 bases, with 4 bases between. The CDR3 covers 12 residues. DNA of the CDR3: TGTGCCACCAGCAGAGATCGGCAGCCCCAGCATTTT. Translated: CATSRDRQPQHF.

This chain joins TRBV5-6 and TRBJ2-3; 14 nucleotides align to TRBD2. Germline-derived CDR1 and CDR2 are SGHDT and YYEEEE. The CDR3 totals 16 residues. V lost 2 bases, J lost 5 bases, and 4 bases stayed unmatched. CDR3 loop: CASSLPGLAGGDTQYF. The CDR3 nucleotides are TGTGCCAGCAGCTTACCTGGACTAGCGGGGGGAGATACGCAGTATTTT.

The rearrangement uses TRBV30 and TRBJ2-3; tentative D call: TRBD2 (5 bases). Trimming stripped 2 bases from V and 1 base from J, with 10 bases between. The CDR3 contains 14 residues. Germline lookup yields CDR1 GTSNPN and CDR2 SVGIG (reference sequence). Here the CDR3 DNA reads TGTGCCTGGAGTATCTGGACTGGCACAGATACGCAGTATTTT. Protein product: CAWSIWTGTDTQYF.

This clone was observed a handful of times. The chain carries TRBV5-5 and TRBJ1-2, with 7 bases matching TRBD1. The CDR3 loop spans 13 amino acids. CDR1 is SGHKS, CDR2 YYEKEE, per germline (reference sequence). The trim removed 0 bases at V and 8 bases at J, leaving 4 bases unmatched. The CDR3 region is CASSLAAGGGYTF. CDR3 DNA: TGTGCCAGCAGCTTGGCGGCAGGGGGAGGCTACACCTTC.

This clone was picked up many times. This CDR3 is CATPGLAGTDTQYF. The CDR3 nucleotides are TGTGCCACTCCGGGACTAGCGGGCACAGATACGCAGTATTTT. The V and J genes are TRBV7-9 and TRBJ2-3; 11 nucleotides agree with TRBD2. The CDR3 is made up of 14 amino acids. The V gene's germline CDR1 is SEHNR and CDR2 FQNEAQ (reference sequence). J was trimmed by 1 base and V by 10 bases; bases with no gene match: 4.